The present T cell receptor beta chain was sequenced within a study of cytotoxic CD8 clonotypes in ibrutinib-treated CLL. About the study: A mean of around 260,000 productive templates and 85,000 to 95,000 productive rearrangements was obtained per sample.

Assay: immunoSEQ multiplex PCR; the TCRdb copy retains only in-frame clones and omits some. The data show approximately 300,000 clones, roughly 85% seen once. CDR1 and CDR2 (germline): SGHAT, FQNNGV. The CDR3 runs to 13 residues. Germline trimming cut 5 bases from V and 7 bases from J; bases unmatched to any gene: 5. The V gene is TRBV11-2, the J gene TRBJ1-5; 7 bases line up with TRBD1. The material was PBMCs, obtained before ibrutinib treatment. The receptor comes from a human donor with chronic lymphocytic leukemia. CDR3 bases: TGTGCCAGCAGCAAGGGGGCTTGGCAGCCCCAGCATTTT. Protein sequence: CASSKGAWQPQHF. Variable domain in full (rest from reference TRBV11-2 and TRBJ1-5): EAGVAQSPRYKIIEKRQSVAFWCNPISGHATLYWYQQILGQGPKLLIQFQNNGVVDDSQLPKDRFSAERLKGVDSTLKIQPAKLEDSAVYLCASSKGAWQPQHFGDGTRLSIL.